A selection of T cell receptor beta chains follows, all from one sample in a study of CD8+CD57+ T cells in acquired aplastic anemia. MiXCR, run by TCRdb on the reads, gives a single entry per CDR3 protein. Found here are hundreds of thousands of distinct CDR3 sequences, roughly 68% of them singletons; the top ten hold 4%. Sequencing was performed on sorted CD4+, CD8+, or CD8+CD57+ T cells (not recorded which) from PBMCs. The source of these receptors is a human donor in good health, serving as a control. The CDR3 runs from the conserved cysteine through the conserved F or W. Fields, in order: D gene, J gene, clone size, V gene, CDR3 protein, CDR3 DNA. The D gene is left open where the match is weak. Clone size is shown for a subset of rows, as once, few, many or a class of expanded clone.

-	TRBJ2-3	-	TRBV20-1	CSARGFAPGPDTQYF	TGCAGTGCTCGTGGCTTCGCGCCGGGGCCAGATACGCAGTATTTT
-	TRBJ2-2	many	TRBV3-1	CASSQARGWNTGELFF	TGTGCCAGCAGCCAAGCCCGGGGATGGAACACCGGGGAGCTGTTTTTT
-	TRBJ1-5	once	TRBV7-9	CASSLGWAGSNQPQHF	TGTGCCAGCAGCTTAGGTTGGGCAGGGAGCAATCAGCCCCAGCATTTT
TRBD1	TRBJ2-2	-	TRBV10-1	CAIVGQDNTGELFF	TGCGCCATCGTCGGACAGGATAACACCGGGGAGCTGTTTTTT
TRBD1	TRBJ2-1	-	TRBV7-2	CASSLTGNNEQFF	TGTGCCAGCAGCTTGACAGGGAACAATGAGCAGTTCTTC
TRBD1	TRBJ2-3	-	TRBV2	CASNQQGDTQYF	TGTGCCAGCAACCAACAGGGGGATACGCAGTATTTT
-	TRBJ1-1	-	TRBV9	CASSDGGEAFF	TGTGCCAGCAGCGATGGGGGTGAAGCTTTCTTT
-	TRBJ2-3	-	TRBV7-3	CASSITGSTDTQYF	TGTGCCAGCAGCATCACCGGGAGCACAGATACGCAGTATTTT
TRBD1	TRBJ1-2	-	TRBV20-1	CSANPDRENNGYTF	TGCAGTGCTAATCCGGACAGGGAAAACAATGGCTACACCTTC
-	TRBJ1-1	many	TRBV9	CASSAAVNTEAFF	TGTGCCAGCAGCGCCGCAGTGAACACTGAAGCTTTCTTT
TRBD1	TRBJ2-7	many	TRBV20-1	CSAGTGTYEQYF	TGCAGTGCAGGGACAGGGACCTACGAGCAGTACTTC
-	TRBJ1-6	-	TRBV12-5	CASGLVPLHF	TGTGCTAGTGGTTTGGTACCACTCCACTTT
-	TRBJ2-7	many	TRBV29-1	CSVQGIIYEQYF	TGCAGCGTACAGGGAATCATCTACGAGCAGTACTTC
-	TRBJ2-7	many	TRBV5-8	CASSPSYADEQYF	TGTGCCAGCAGCCCCTCTTATGCGGACGAGCAGTACTTC